Listed below are T cell receptor beta chains from one sample, sequenced in a study of CD8 T cells in ankylosing spondylitis. TCRdb re-derived calls from the 5' RACE reads in MiXCR, one entry per CDR3 protein. The sample yields a few hundred thousand distinct CDR3 sequences, around 20% seen once. Source material: blood, either unsorted or a sorted T cell fraction (not recorded which). The receptors were gathered from a male donor with ankylosing spondylitis. The CDR3 runs from the conserved cysteine through the conserved F or W.

>TRBJ1-1|TRBV12-3/TRBV12-4
CASSFGGRDSAFF
>TRBJ2-1|TRBV12-3/TRBV12-4
CASSDGQGRYNEQFF
>TRBJ1-2|TRBV20-1
CSARAPNRGPNYGYTF
>TRBJ1-1|TRBV12-3/TRBV12-4
CASSRTGNNEAFF
>TRBJ1-2|TRBV9
CASSSGQGRNYGYTF
>TRBJ2-5|TRBV30
CAWSRDTKETQYF
>TRBJ2-3|TRBV28
CASSWTSGTPTDTQYF
>TRBJ1-4|TRBV4-1
CASSQLATGTNEKLFF
>TRBJ2-7|TRBV20-1
CSARGPSYEQYF
>TRBJ2-5|TRBV28
CASRRVMGVETQYF
>TRBJ2-7|TRBV5-1
CASSPHPLYEQYF
>TRBJ2-1|TRBV2
CAILKTGSSYNEQFF
>TRBJ2-1|TRBV27
CASSLNYRAVYNEQFF
>TRBJ2-5|TRBV7-9
CASSPPGAGGETQYF
>TRBJ2-7|TRBV27
CASSLLGPRDEQYF
>TRBJ2-5|TRBV21-1
CASSKLPGRETQYF
>TRBJ1-1|TRBV29-1
CSVNDAGGIEAFF
>TRBJ2-7|TRBV20-1
CSAPPRALEMAKPYEQYF
>TRBJ2-1|TRBV5-1
CASSLASRRQFF
>TRBJ1-2|TRBV27
CASRLTGLDYGYTF